The 5 T cell receptor beta chains below all came from one sample that was sequenced in a study of spatial heterogeneity in lung cancer. The time point was: blood at routine non-recurrence follow-up after resection. TCRdb processed the 5' RACE reads anew with MiXCR; each CDR3 protein has one entry. The sample has about 70,000 distinct CDR3 sequences, roughly 8.9% seen once. Sequences were derived from PBMCs, sampled at follow-up. These receptors were taken from a female donor with early-stage non-small cell lung cancer.

This clonotype appeared many times. This chain connects TRBV19 to TRBJ2-2; D remains unclear. Germline V lookup: CDR1 LNHDA, CDR2 SQIVND (reference sequence). The V gene lost 5 bases and the J gene lost 4 bases, with 8 bases spanning the gap. The CDR3 contains 13 residues. CDR3 loop: CASSVDFTGELFF. For the CDR3, the DNA is TGTGCCAGTAGTGTCGATTTCACCGGGGAGCTGTTTTTT.

Comments on this clonotype: A much larger clone lies a single base off, so this may be a read error. V is TRBV7-9 and J is TRBJ1-5; 7 bases are shared with TRBD1. CDR3 length: 13 residues. Germline values: CDR1 SEHNR, CDR2 FQNEAQ (reference sequence). The CDR3 nucleotides read TGTACCAGCAGCTTTGACAGGGATCAGCCCCAGCATTTT. It encodes CTSSFDRDQPQHF.

The V and J genes are TRBV28 and TRBJ2-7; D is unclear. The V gene's germline CDR1 is MDHEN and CDR2 SYDVKM. V lost 6 bases and J lost 7, with 13 bases in between. The CDR3 is made up of 12 amino acids. The chain's CDR3 is CASSPTVVEQYF. Here the CDR3 DNA reads TGTGCCAGCAGCCCCACCGTTGTGGAGCAGTACTTC.

This clonotype was seen repeatedly, ten times or more. The rearrangement links TRBV18 to TRBJ1-5; tentatively, D is TRBD1 (5 bases). The V end lost 3 bases, the J end lost 3 bases, and 15 bases lay between the germline ends. Germline loops: CDR1 KGHSH, CDR2 LQKENI. CDR3 length: 16 amino acids. This chain's CDR3 is CASSPIGQGNNQPQHF. The CDR3 DNA follows: TGTGCCAGCTCACCTATCGGGCAGGGTAACAATCAGCCCCAGCATTTT.

Comment on this clonotype: A much larger clone lies one base from this, so it may be a read error. The V gene is TRBV24-1, the J gene TRBJ2-1; possibly TRBD2 for D (6 bases). V was trimmed by 4 bases and J by 6 bases, leaving 15 bases between them. The CDR3 is 15 residues long. Per the germline V gene, CDR1 is KGHDR and CDR2 is SFDVKD. This CDR3 is CATSENTGVFNEQFF. The CDR3 nucleotides are TGTGCCACCAGTGAAAATACGGGGGTCTTCAATGAGCAGTTCTTC.